The subject of this entry is one T cell receptor (beta chain). No antigen is known for it. 5'-RACE, quantitative and with molecular barcodes, yielded the TCR beta libraries. TCRdb processed the 5' RACE reads anew with MiXCR; each CDR3 protein has one entry. The top ten hold over 7.5% of the sample, which has about 160,000 distinct CDR3 sequences, approximately 16% seen once. The data derive from a study of CD8 T cells in ankylosing spondylitis. Germline CDR1 reads DFQATT; CDR2 reads SNEGSKA (reference sequence). CDR3 length equals 14 residues. V shed 5 bases, J shed 6 bases, and the junction held 9 bases outside the gene matches. Overall study findings and caveats: Blood of patients with ankylosing spondylitis appeared to be characterized by a TCR beta motif of eight highly homologous variants. Disease-linked clones reportedly showed significant enrichment in matched ankylosing spondylitis synovial fluid.

This receptor was taken from a male donor with ankylosing spondylitis or in good health (not recorded which). Sequenced input: blood, either unsorted or a sorted T cell fraction (not recorded which). The V gene is TRBV20-1, the J gene TRBJ2-1; 8 positions agree with TRBD1. The CDR3 nucleotides are TGCAGTGCTCCAGATCACAGGGGGGCCAATGAGCAGTTCTTC. Translated, it gives CSAPDHRGANEQFF.